This T cell receptor beta chain was sequenced in a study of regulatory T cells in long-lasting Graves disease. The V gene's germline CDR1 is MNHNS and CDR2 SASEGT. The CDR3 loop spans 13 amino acids. The V gene lost 5 bases and the J gene lost 3 bases, with 11 bases spanning the gap. On this clonotype itself: The antigen is not known.

According to the study, TCR beta libraries were built with iRepertoire HTBI primers and CDR3-region Arm-PCR. Using its own MiXCR run on the multiplex PCR reads, TCRdb lists one record per CDR3 protein. The profile shows hundreds of thousands of distinct CDR3 sequences, around 30% of them singletons. Notes on the study in general: The number of shared public clonotypes was higher in persistent patients (around 2,700) than new patients (under 1,000).

The time point is: persistent/refractory GD, antithyroid drugs over 5 years with positive TRAb. RNA from PBMCs was the source of the TCR library. This receptor was taken from a female donor with Graves disease. The chain carries TRBV6-1 and TRBJ2-7, with D unresolved. Sequenced here: peripheral blood mononuclear cells (PBMCs), sampled when the disease was refractory, from a patient treated with antithyroid drugs. CDR3 coding DNA: TGTGCCAGCAGTAACGGTCAGAACTACGAGCAGTACTTC. Translation gives CASSNGQNYEQYF.